The clone carrying this T cell receptor (beta chain) was found once. Sequenced by immunoSEQ multiplex PCR; TCRdb stores in-frame clones only, minus some. The sample lists over 30,000 clones, approximately 71% occurring once. The sample belongs to a study of blood T cell repertoires in COVID-19. Overall study: COVID-19 samples from acute and convalescent phases originated in the United States, Italy and Spain.

Trimming shortened V by 1 base and J by 4 bases, and 7 bases separated the two germline ends. The CDR3 is 13 residues long. Germline CDR1 reads LGHDT; CDR2 reads YNNKEL (reference sequence). The genes are TRBV3-1 (or the pseudogene TRBV3-2) and TRBJ1-2; a weak D match, TRBD1 (5 bases). Sequencing was performed on peripheral blood. This receptor was obtained from a human donor in a cohort sampled during active COVID-19. The CDR3 coding sequence is TGTGCCAGCAGCCAAGTGACAGTCTATGGCTACACCTTC. Translating gives CASSQVTVYGYTF.